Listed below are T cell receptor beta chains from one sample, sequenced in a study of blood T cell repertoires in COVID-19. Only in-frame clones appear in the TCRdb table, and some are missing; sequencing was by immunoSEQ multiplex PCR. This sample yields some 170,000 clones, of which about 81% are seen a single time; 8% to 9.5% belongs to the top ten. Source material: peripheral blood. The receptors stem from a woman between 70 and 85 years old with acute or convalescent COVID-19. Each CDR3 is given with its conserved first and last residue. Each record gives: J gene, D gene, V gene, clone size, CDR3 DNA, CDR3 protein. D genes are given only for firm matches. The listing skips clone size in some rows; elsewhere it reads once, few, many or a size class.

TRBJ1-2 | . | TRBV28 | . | TGTGCCAGCAGTTTAGTGGTGCGAGGTGGCTACACCTTC | CASSLVVRGGYTF
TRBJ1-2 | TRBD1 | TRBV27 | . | TGTGCCAGCAGTTTGGGACAGGGGGCGGGCTATGGCTACACCTTC | CASSLGQGAGYGYTF
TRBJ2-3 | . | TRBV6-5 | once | TGTGCCAGCAGTTACAGGGCCCTAGCAACAGATACGCAGTATTTT | CASSYRALATDTQYF
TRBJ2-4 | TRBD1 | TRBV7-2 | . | TGTGCCAGCAGCTCCTACAGGGGGCTGGGGAACATTCAGTACTTC | CASSSYRGLGNIQYF
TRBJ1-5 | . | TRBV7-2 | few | TGTGCCAGCAGCTTAGATGGAGATCGGAGCAATCAGCCCCAGCATTTT | CASSLDGDRSNQPQHF
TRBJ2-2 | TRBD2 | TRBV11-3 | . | TGTGCCAGCAGCTTTACTAGCGGGGGTATCGCCGGGGAGCTGTTTTTT | CASSFTSGGIAGELFF
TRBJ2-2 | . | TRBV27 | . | TGTGCCAGCACCCTAGCACCGGGACAAGGGGTCGGGGAGCTGTTTTTT | CASTLAPGQGVGELFF
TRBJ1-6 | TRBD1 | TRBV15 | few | TGTGCCACCAGCCCAACAGGGGGCTATTCACCCCTCCACTTT | CATSPTGGYSPLHF
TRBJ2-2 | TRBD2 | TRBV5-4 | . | TGTGCCAGCAGCCCTTTTGGGAGGGATAGCGGGAACACCGGGGAGCTGTTTTTT | CASSPFGRDSGNTGELFF
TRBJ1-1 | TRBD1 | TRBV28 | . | TGTGCCAGCAGTCCCAGCTTACCCGGGACAGGGTTTACGGCAGCTTTCTTT | CASSPSLPGTGFTAAFF
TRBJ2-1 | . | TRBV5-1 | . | TGCGCCAGCAGCTTAGAACCCCTAGGGAGGGGGAGGTACAATGAGCAGTTCTTC | CASSLEPLGRGRYNEQFF
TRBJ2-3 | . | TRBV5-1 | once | TGCGCCAGCAGCTTAGGGCTAGCCACAGATACGCAGTATTTT | CASSLGLATDTQYF
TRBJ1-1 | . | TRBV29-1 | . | TGCAGCGTTAGCAGGGGCGGTGGTGCAGCTTTCTTT | CSVSRGGGAAFF
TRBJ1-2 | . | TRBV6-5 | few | TGTGCCAGCAGTCCCGGTGCTAACTATGGCTACACCTTC | CASSPGANYGYTF
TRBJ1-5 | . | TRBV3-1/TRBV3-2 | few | TGTGCCAGCAGCCAAGCCGCAGGTCACAATCAGCCCCAGCATTTT | CASSQAAGHNQPQHF
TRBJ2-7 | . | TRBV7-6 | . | TGTGCCAGCAGCTCGAACTACGAGGGACTCACGAGCTCCTACGAGCAGTACTTC | CASSSNYEGLTSSYEQYF
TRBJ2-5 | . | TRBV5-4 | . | TGTGCCAGCAGCTTTCGGGAAGGTAAAGAGACCCAGTACTTC | CASSFREGKETQYF
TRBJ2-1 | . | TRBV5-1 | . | TGCGCCAGCAGCTTGTCGGGCTCCTACAATGAGCAGTTCTTC | CASSLSGSYNEQFF
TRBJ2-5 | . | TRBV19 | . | TGTGCCAGTAGTATGACGGGGAAGAGAGAGACCCAGTACTTC | CASSMTGKRETQYF
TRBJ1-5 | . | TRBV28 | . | TGTGCCAGCAGTGTGGGGGGAGGCAATCAGCCCCAGCATTTT | CASSVGGGNQPQHF
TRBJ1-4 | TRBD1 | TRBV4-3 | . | TGCGCCAGCAGCCCGATCGGGGCAGGGGGGTATGAAAAACTGTTTTTT | CASSPIGAGGYEKLFF
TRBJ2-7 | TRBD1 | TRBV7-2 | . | TGTGCCAGCAGCTCAACAGGGGGGTACGAGCAGTACTTC | CASSSTGGYEQYF
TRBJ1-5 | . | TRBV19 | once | TGTGCCAGTAGTATGGCGGGTAGCAATCAGCCCCAGCATTTT | CASSMAGSNQPQHF
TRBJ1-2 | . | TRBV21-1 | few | TGTGCCAGCAGCAGACTCGTGACAGGGAAGATGGGTAACTATGGCTACACCTTC | CASSRLVTGKMGNYGYTF
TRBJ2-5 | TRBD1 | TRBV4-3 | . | TGCGCCAGCAGCCAAGATATAAGACAGGGGGCCTTCCAAGAGACCCAGTACTTC | CASSQDIRQGAFQETQYF
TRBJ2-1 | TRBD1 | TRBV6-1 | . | TGTGCCAGCAGTGAAGGGACAGGGGGCAGGTATGATGAGCAGTTCTTC | CASSEGTGGRYDEQFF
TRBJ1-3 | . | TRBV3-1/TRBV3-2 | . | TGTGCCAGCAGCCAAGGGAGGGCTGGGGGAAACACCATATATTTT | CASSQGRAGGNTIYF
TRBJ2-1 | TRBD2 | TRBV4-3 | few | TGCGCCAGCAGCCCCTCAACGGGACTAGCAGAACACAATGAGCAGTTCTTC | CASSPSTGLAEHNEQFF
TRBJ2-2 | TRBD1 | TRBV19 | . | TGTGCCAGTAAGACGGGACAGGGGGCTGCCGGGGAGCTGTTTTTT | CASKTGQGAAGELFF
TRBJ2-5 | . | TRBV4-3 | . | TGCGCCAACAATACGGGGGGCCCGAGGTTGGGGTACTTC | CANNTGGPRLGYF
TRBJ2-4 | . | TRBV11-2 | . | TGTGCCAGCAGCTTAAGAGCTCGGTCTTCAGACACCAAAAACATTCAGTACTTC | CASSLRARSSDTKNIQYF
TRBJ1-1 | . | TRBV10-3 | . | TGTGCCATCAGTCCGACGGGTAACACTGAAGCTTTCTTT | CAISPTGNTEAFF
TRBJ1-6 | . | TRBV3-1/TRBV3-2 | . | TGTGCCAGCAGCCCCCCATCCTATAATTCACCCCTCCACTTT | CASSPPSYNSPLHF
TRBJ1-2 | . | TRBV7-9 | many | TGTGCCAGCAGCTTAGCTCGTCAGGGGACTAACTATGGCTACACCTTC | CASSLARQGTNYGYTF
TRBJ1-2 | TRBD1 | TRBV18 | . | TGTGCCAGCTCACCCCCGACAGGGATTTGGGGCTACACCTTC | CASSPPTGIWGYTF
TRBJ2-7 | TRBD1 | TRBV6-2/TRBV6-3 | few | TGTGCCAGCAGTGCTACCGGGACAGGGGGCCTCTACGAGCAGTACTTC | CASSATGTGGLYEQYF
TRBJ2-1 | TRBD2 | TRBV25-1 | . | TGTGCCAGCAGTGAACCCGGTTTAGCGGGAGGCGGTGAGCAGTTCTTC | CASSEPGLAGGGEQFF
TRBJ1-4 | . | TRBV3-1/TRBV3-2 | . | TGTGCCAGCAGCCAAGTCACAGCCTCTCTGAATGAAAAACTGTTTTTT | CASSQVTASLNEKLFF
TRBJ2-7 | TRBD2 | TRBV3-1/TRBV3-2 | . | TGTGCCAGCAGCGAACTAGCGGGGAACTACGAGCAGTACTTC | CASSELAGNYEQYF
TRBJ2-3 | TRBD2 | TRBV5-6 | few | TGTGCCAGCAGCCACAGGACTAGCGGGGGGATAGATACGCAGTATTTT | CASSHRTSGGIDTQYF
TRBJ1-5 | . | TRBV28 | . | TGTGCCAGCAACCAACTGTTAACCAATCAGCCCCAGCATTTT | CASNQLLTNQPQHF
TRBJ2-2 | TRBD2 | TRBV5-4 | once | TGTGCCAGCAGCTCTTCGGCTAGCGGGAGCGCCAAAACCGGGGAGCTGTTTTTT | CASSSSASGSAKTGELFF
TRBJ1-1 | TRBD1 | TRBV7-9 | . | TGTGCCAGCAGCGAACAGGGGGTTAGAGCTTTCTTT | CASSEQGVRAFF
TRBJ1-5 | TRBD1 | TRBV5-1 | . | TGCGCCAGCAGCTTGGGGCCAGGACAGGTTAGCAATCAGCCCCAGCATTTT | CASSLGPGQVSNQPQHF
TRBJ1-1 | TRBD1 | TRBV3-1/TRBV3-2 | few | TGTGCCAGCAGGCAGACAGGGGGCATCCCTGAAGCTTTCTTT | CASRQTGGIPEAFF
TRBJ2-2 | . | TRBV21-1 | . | TGTGCCAGCAGCAAATCGGGGGGGCCGAACACCGGGGAGCTGTTTTTT | CASSKSGGPNTGELFF
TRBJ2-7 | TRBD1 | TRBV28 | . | TGTGCCAGCAAGAGACAGGGGACCGTAACCTACGAGCAGTACTTC | CASKRQGTVTYEQYF
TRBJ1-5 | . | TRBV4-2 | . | TGTGCCAGCAGCCAAGACTGGACAGACAATCAGCCCCAGCATTTT | CASSQDWTDNQPQHF
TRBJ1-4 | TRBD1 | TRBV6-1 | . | TGTGCCAGCAGTGGGACAGGAGCGAGCGACGCAACTAATGAAAAACTGTTTTTT | CASSGTGASDATNEKLFF
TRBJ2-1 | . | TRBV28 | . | TGTGCCAGCAGTCGGAGAGAGCAGTTCTTC | CASSRREQFF
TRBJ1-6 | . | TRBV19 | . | TGTGCCAGTAGTATAACAGGAGTGGGTTCACCCCTCCACTTT | CASSITGVGSPLHF
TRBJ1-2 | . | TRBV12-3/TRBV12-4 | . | TGTGCCAGCAGTTTAGGCGGGGGTTACGCCTTC | CASSLGGGYAF
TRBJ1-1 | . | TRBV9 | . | TGTGCCAGCAGCACATACAGGGACACTGAAGCTTTCTTT | CASSTYRDTEAFF
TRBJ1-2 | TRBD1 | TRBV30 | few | TGTGCCTGGTCCCGGGACAGGCCCTATGGCTACACCTTC | CAWSRDRPYGYTF
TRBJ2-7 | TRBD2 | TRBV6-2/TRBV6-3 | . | TGTGCCAGCAGTTACGAGGAGGGGGCTAGCGGGATGGGAGAGCAGTACTTC | CASSYEEGASGMGEQYF
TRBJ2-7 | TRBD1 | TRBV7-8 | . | TGTGCCAGCAGCCTAGGGACAGGGGTCATCTACGAGCAGTACTTC | CASSLGTGVIYEQYF
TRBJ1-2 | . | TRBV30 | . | TGTGCCTGGAGTGTAGGTGGAGAGGGCTACACCTTC | CAWSVGGEGYTF
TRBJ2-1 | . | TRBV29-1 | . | TGCAGCGTTGGAAACGGGGATTACAATGAGCAGTTCTTC | CSVGNGDYNEQFF
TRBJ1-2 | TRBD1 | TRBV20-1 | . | TGCAGTGCTAGTGGTCGGACAGGGGGCGAATTCAATGGCTACACCTTC | CSASGRTGGEFNGYTF